What follows describes a single T cell receptor beta chain. This clonotype was detected only a few times. Its antigen target is currently unknown. The sample holds no much larger clone one base away, and base qualities are not on file. The sample is drawn from a study of T-cell reconstitution after alpha-beta-depleted transplantation in children (TCRdb year 2016). Regarding the study in general: Using TCR repertoire profiling, the study quantitatively followed how T-cell immune reconstitution unfolded in children after TCRalphabeta/CD19-depleted allogeneic hematopoietic cell transplantation.

Library generation was performed with PCR. Sequencing used an Illumina HiSeq 2500. TCR library preparation used molecular barcoding, with unique molecular identifiers applied to normalize quantification of the TCRbeta repertoire. Clones were called with MiXCR by TCRdb after fastp trimmed the public reads at Q25, and only in-frame beta chains were retained. Each CDR3 protein gets just one entry, which takes the most common genes and DNA from the rows behind it. The sample has 250,000 to 300,000 distinct CDR3 sequences on record, almost 10% of them singletons. The ten largest clones take up over 9.5% of the sample. CDR1 and CDR2 (KGHSH, LQKENI) derive from the germline V gene. Germline trimming amounts to 4 bases on V and 0 bases on J, with 4 as the count of junction bases outside the gene matches. The CDR3 goes from the cysteine to the phenylalanine over 15 residues. Only CDR3 DNA remains: 45 bases, in frame from the first base.

This TCR derives from a human donor who donated a stem cell graft to a child with SCID. This chain joins TRBV18 to TRBJ2-7, and 9 junction bases match TRBD2. Specimen: PBMCs from the stem cell graft donor, collected from the stem cell graft. For the CDR3, the sequence is CASSLQRGVSYEQYF. The bases are TGTGCCAGCTCACTTCAGCGGGGGGTCTCCTACGAGCAGTACTTC.